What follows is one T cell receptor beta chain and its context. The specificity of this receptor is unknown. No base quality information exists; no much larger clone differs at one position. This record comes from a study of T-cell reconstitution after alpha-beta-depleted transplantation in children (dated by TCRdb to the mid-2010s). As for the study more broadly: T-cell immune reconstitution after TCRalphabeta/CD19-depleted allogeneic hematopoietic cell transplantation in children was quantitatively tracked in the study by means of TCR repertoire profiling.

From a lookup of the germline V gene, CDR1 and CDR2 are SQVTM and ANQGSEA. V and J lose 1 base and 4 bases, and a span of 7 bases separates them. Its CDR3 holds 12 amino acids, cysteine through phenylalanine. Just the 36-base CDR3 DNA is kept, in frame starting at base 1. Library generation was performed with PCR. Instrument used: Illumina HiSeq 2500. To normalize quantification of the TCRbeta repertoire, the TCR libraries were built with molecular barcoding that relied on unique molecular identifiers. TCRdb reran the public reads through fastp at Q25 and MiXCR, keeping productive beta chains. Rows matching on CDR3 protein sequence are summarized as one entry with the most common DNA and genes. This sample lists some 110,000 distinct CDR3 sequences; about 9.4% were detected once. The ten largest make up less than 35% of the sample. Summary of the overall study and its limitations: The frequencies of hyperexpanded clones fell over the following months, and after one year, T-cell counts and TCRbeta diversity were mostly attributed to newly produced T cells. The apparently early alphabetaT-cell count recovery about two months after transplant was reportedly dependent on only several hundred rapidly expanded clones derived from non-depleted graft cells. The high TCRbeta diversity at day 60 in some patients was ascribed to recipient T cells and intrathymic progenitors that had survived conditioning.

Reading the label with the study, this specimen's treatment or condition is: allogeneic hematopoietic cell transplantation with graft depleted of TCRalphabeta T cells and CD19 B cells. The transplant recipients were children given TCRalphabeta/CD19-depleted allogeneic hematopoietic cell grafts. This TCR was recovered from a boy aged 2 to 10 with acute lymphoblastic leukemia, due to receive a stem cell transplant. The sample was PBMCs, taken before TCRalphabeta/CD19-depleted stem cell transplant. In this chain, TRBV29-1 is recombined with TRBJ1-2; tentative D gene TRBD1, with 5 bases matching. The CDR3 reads CSVEGTIYGYTF. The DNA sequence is TGCAGCGTTGAAGGGACAATCTATGGCTACACCTTC.